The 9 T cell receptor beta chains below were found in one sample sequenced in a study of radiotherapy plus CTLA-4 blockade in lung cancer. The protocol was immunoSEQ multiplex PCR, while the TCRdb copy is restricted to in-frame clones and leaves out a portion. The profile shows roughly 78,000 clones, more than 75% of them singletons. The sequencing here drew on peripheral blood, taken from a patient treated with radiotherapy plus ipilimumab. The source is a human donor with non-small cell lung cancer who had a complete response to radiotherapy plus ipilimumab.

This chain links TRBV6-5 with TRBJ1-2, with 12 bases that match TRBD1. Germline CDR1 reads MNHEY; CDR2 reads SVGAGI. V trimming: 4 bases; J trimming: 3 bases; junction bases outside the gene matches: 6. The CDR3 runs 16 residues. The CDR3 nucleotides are TGTGCCAGCAGTTCCTTGGGACAGGGGGCAGACTATGGCTACACCTTC. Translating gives CASSSLGQGADYGYTF.

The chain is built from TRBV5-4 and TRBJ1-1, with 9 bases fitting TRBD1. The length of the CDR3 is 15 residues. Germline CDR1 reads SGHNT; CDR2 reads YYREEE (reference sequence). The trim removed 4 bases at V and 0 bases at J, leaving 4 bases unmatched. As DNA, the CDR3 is TGTGCCAGCAGCACCCGGGACAGGGTGAACACTGAAGCTTTCTTT. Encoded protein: CASSTRDRVNTEAFF.

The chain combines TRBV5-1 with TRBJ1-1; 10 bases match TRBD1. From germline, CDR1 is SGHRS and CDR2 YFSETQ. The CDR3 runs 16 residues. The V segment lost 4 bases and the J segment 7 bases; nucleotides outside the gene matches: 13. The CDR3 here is CASSPRAGTGDGEAFF. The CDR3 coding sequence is TGCGCCAGCAGCCCACGAGCCGGGACAGGGGATGGTGAAGCTTTCTTT.

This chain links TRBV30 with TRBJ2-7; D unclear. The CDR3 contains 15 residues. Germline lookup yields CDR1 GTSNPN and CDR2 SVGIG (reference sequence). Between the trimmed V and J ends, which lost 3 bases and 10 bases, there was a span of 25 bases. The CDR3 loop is CAWSSPTNGWGVQYF. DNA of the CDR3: TGTGCCTGGAGCTCACCAACGAACGGATGGGGTGTTCAGTACTTC.

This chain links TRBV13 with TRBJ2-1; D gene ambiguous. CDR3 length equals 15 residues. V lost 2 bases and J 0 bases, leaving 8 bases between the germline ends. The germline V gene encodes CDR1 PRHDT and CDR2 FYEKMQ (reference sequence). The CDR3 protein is CASSLSRSSYNEQFF. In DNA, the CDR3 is TGTGCCAGCAGCTTATCGCGGAGCTCCTACAATGAGCAGTTCTTC. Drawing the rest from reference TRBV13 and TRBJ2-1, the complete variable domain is AAGVIQSPRHLIKEKRETATLKCYPIPRHDTVYWYQQGPGQDPQFLISFYEKMQSDKGSIPDRFSAQQFSDYHSELNMSSLELGDSALYFCASSLSRSSYNEQFFGPGTRLTVL.

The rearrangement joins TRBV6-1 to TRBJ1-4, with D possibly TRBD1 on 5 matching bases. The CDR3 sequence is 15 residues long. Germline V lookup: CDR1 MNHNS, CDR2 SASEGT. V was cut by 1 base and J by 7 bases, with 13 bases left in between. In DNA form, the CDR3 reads TGTGCCAGCAGTGAAGTCGGGACGGGAGGTGAAAAACTGTTTTTT. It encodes CASSEVGTGGEKLFF.

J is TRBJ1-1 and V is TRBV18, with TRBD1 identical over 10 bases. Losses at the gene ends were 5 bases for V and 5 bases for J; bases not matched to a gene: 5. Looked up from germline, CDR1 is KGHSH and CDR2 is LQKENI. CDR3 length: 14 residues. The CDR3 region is CASSSTGGKTEAFF. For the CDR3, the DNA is TGTGCCAGCTCATCGACAGGGGGCAAGACTGAAGCTTTCTTT. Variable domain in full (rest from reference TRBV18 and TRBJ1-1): NAGVMQNPRHLVRRRGQEARLRCSPMKGHSHVYWYRQLPEEGLKFMVYLQKENIIDESGMPKERFSAEFPKEGPSILRIQQVVRGDSAAYFCASSSTGGKTEAFFGQGTRLTVV.

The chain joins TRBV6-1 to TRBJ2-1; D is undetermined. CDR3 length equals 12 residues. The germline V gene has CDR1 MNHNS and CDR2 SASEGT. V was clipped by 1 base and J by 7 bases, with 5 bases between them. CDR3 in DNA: TGTGCCAGCAGTGAAGTGATGAATGAGCAGTTCTTC. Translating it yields CASSEVMNEQFF.

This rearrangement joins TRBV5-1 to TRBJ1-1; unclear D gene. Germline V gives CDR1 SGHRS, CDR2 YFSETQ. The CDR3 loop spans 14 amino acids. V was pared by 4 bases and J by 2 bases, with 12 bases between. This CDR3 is CASSPTGTNTEAFF. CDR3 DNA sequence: TGCGCCAGCAGCCCAACGGGCACCAACACTGAAGCTTTCTTT.